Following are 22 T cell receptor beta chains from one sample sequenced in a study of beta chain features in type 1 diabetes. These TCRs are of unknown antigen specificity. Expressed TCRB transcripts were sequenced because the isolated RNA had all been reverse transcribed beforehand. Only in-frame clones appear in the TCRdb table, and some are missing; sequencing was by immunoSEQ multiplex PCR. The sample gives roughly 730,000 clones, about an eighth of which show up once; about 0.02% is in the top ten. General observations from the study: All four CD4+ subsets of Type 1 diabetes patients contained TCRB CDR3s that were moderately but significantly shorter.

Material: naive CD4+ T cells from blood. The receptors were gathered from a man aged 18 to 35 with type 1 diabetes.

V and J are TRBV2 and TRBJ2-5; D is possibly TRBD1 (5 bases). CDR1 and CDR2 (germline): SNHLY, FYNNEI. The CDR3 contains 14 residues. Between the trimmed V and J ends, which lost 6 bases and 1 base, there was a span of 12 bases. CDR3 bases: TGTGCCAGCAGCGTCGGACACTCCCAAGAGACCCAGTACTTC. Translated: CASSVGHSQETQYF.

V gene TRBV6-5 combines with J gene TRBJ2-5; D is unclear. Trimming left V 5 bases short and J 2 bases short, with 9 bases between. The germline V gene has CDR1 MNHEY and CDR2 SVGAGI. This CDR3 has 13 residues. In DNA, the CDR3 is TGTGCCAGCAGTGGACCACCGCAAGAGACCCAGTACTTC. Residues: CASSGPPQETQYF.

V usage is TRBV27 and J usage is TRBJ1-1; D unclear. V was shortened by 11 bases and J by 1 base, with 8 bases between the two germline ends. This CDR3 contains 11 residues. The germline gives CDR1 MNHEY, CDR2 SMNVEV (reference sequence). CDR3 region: CASWGNTEAFF. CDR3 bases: TGTGCCTCGTGGGGGAACACTGAAGCTTTCTTT.

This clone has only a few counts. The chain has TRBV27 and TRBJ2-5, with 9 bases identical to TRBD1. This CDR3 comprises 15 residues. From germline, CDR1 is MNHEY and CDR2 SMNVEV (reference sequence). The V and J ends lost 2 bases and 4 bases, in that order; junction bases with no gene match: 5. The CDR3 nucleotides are TGTGCCAGCAGTTTAGGGACAGGGAGAGGAGAGACCCAGTACTTC. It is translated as CASSLGTGRGETQYF.

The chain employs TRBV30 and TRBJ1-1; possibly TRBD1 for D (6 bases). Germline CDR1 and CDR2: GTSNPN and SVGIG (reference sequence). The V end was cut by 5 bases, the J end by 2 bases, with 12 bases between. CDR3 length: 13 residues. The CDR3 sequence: CAWQTGDNTEAFF. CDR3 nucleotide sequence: TGTGCCTGGCAGACAGGCGACAACACTGAAGCTTTCTTT.

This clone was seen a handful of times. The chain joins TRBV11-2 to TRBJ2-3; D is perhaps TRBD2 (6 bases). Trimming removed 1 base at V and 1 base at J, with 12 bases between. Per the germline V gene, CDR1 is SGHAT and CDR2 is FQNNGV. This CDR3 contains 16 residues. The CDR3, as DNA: TGTGCCAGCAGCTTAGGAACTAGCCGAGGCACAGATACGCAGTATTTT. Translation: CASSLGTSRGTDTQYF.

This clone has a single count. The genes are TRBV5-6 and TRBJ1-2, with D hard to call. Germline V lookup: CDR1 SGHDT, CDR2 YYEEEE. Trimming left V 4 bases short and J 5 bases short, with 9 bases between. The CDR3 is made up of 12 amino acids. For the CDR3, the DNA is TGTGCCAGCAGCATTACAGAGTATGGCTACACCTTC. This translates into CASSITEYGYTF.

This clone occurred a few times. CDR3 nucleotides: TGTGCCAGCAGGACTCTAGCGGGGCAAGAGACCCAGTACTTC. Translated: CASRTLAGQETQYF. The gene calls are TRBV21-1 and TRBJ2-5; TRBD2, the D gene given by the table, was not confirmed from the DNA. TRBV21-1 is labeled a pseudogene. This CDR3 has 14 amino acids.

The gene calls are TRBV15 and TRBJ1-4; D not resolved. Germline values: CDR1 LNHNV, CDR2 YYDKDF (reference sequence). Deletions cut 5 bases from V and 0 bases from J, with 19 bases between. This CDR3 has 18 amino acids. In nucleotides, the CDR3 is TGTGCCACCAGCCCACGGTCCCGAGGGATAGCAACTAATGAAAAACTGTTTTTT. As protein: CATSPRSRGIATNEKLFF. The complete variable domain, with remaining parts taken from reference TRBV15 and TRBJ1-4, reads DAMVIQNPRYQVTQFGKPVTLSCSQTLNHNVMYWYQQKSSQAPKLLFHYYDKDFNNEADTPDNFQSRRPNTSFCFLDIRSPGLGDTAMYLCATSPRSRGIATNEKLFFGSGTQLSVL.

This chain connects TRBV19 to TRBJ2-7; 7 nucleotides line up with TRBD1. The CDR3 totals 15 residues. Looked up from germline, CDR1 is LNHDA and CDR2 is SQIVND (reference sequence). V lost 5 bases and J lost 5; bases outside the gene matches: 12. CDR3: CASSPTRQGVDEQYF. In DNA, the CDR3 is TGTGCCAGTAGTCCGACCAGACAGGGTGTAGACGAGCAGTACTTC.

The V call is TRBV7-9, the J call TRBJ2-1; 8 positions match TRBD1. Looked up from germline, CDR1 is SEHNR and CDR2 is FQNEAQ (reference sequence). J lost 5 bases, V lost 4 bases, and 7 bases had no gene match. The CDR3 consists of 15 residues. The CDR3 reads CASSSSGGFHNEQFF. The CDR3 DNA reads TGTGCCAGCAGCTCCTCAGGGGGCTTCCACAATGAGCAGTTCTTC.

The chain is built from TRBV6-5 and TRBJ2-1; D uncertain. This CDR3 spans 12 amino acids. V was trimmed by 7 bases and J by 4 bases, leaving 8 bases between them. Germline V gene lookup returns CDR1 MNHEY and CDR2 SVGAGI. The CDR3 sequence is CASTDGYNEQFF. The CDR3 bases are TGTGCCAGCACGGACGGGTACAATGAGCAGTTCTTC.

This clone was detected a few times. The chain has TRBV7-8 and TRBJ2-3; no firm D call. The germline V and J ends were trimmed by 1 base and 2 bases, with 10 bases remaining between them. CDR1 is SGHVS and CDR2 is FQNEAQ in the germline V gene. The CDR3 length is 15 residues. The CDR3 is CASSLEFPSTDTQYF. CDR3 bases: TGTGCCAGCAGCTTAGAATTTCCATCCACAGATACGCAGTATTTT.

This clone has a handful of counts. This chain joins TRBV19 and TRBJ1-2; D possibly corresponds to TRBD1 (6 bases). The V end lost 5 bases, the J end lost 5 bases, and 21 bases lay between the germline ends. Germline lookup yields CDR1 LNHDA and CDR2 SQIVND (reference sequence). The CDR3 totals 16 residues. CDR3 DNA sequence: TGTGCCAGTAGTCTCCCCCCAGGGGCTGGGGGTTATGGCTACACCTTC. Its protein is CASSLPPGAGGYGYTF.

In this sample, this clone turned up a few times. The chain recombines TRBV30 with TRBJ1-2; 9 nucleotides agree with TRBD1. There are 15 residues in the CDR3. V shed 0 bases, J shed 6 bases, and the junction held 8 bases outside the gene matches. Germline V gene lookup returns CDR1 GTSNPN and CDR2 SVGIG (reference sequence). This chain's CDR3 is CAWSVGLGQGDGYTF. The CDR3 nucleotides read TGTGCCTGGAGTGTGGGATTGGGACAGGGCGATGGCTACACCTTC.

The CDR3 spells CASSPWSARQGSGANVLTF. CDR3 DNA sequence: TGTGCCAGCTCACCATGGTCAGCCCGGCAAGGCTCTGGGGCCAACGTCCTGACTTTC. The rearrangement uses TRBV18 and TRBJ2-6, with unresolved D. The CDR3 sequence is 19 residues long. Germline V gives CDR1 KGHSH, CDR2 LQKENI. V was pared by 2 bases and J by 0 bases, with 17 bases between.

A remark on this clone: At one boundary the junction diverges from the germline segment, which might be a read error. The CDR3 here is CASSVAGWSSGNTIYF. The CDR3 region has the DNA TGTGCCAGCAGCGTAGCAGGCTGGAGCTCTGGAAACACCATATATTTT. The chain combines TRBV7-6 with TRBJ1-3; no definite D call. The CDR3 loop spans 16 amino acids. Germline CDR1 and CDR2: SGHVS and FNYEAQ.

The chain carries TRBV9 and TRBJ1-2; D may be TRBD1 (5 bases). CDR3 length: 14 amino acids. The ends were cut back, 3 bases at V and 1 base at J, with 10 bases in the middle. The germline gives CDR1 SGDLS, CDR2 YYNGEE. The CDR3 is CASSAREFNYGYTF. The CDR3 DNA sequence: TGTGCCAGCAGCGCCAGGGAATTTAACTATGGCTACACCTTC.

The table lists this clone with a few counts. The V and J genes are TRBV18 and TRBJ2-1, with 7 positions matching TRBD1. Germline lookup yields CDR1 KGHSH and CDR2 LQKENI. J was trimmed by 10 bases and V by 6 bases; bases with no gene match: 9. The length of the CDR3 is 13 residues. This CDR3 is CASSVQGLREQFF. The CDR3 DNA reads TGTGCCAGCTCGGTACAGGGGCTTCGGGAGCAGTTCTTC.

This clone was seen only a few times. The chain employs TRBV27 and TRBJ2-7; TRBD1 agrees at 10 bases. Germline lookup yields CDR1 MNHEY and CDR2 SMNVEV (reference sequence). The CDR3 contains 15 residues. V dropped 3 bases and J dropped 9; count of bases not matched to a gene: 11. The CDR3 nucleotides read TGTGCCAGCAGTTTCTCACGACAGGGGGCTGAAGCGCAGTACTTC. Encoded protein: CASSFSRQGAEAQYF.

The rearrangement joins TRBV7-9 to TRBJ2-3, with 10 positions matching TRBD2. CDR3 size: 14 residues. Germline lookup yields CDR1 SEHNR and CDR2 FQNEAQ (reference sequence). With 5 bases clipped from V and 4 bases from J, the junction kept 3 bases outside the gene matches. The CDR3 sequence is CASSPSGGPDTQYF. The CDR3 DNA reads TGTGCCAGCAGCCCTAGCGGGGGCCCAGATACGCAGTATTTT.

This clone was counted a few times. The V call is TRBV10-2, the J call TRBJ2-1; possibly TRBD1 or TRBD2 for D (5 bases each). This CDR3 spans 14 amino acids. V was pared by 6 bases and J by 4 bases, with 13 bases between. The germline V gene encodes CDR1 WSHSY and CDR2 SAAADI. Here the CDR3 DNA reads TGCGCCAGCAGCCGGGACGAGGGATACAATGAGCAGTTCTTC. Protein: CASSRDEGYNEQFF.